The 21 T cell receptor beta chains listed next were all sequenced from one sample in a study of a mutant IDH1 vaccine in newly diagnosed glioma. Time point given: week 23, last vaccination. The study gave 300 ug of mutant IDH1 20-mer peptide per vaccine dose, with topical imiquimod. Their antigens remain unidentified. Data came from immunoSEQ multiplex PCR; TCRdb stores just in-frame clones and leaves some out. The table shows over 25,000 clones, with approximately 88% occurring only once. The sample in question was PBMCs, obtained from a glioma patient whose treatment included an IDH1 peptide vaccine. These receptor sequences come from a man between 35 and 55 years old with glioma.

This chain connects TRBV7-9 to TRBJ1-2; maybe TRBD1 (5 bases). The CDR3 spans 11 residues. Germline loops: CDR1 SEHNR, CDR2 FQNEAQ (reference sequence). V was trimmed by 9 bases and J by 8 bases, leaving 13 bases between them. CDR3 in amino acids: CASQGLDGYTF. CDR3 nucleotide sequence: TGTGCCAGTCAGGGTCTGGACGGCTACACCTTC.

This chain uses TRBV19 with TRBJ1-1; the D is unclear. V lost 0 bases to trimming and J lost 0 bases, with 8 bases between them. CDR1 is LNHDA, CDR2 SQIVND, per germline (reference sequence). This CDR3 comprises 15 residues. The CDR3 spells CASSIELSMNTEAFF. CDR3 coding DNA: TGTGCCAGTAGTATAGAATTATCGATGAACACTGAAGCTTTCTTT.

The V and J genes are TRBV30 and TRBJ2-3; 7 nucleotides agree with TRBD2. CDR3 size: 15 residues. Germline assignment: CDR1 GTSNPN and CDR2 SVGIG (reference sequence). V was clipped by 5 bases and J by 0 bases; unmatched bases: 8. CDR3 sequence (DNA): TGTGCCTGGGTTCGCGGGGGTTTTAGCACAGATACGCAGTATTTT. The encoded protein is CAWVRGGFSTDTQYF.

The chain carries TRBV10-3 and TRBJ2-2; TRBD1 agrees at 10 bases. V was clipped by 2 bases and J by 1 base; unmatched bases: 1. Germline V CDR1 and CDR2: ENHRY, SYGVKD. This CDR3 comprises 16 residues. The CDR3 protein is CAISERDRGNTGELFF. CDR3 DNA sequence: TGTGCCATCAGTGAGCGGGACAGGGGGAACACCGGGGAGCTGTTTTTT.

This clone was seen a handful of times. The DNA of the CDR3 is TGTGCCAGCAGCTTGGGTGCCAGCGGGGGAGTCTACGAGCAGTACGTC. It is translated as CASSLGASGGVYEQYV. The chain joins TRBV5-5 to TRBJ2-7; 8 nucleotides agree with TRBD2. The CDR3 contains 16 residues. Trimming took 0 bases from V and 3 from J; bases not matched to a gene: 8. The V gene's germline CDR1 is SGHKS and CDR2 YYEKEE (reference sequence).

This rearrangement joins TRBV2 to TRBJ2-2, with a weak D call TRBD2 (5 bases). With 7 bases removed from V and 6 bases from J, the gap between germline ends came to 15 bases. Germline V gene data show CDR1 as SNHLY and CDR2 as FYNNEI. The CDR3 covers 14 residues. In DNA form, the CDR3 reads TGTGCCAGCATCGAGGGCCTAGCCCCCGGGGAGCTGTTTTTT. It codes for CASIEGLAPGELFF.

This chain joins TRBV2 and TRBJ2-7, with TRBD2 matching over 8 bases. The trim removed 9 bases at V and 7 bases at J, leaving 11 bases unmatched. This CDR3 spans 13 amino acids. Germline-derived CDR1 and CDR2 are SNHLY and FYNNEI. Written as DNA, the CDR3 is TGTGCCAGACGGGTAGGTCTAGCGGGTGAGCAGTACTTC. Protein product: CARRVGLAGEQYF.

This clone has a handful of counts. The CDR3 region has the DNA TGTGCCAGCAGCGAAGGACTCCGAGTAGCGGGAAACACCGGGGAGCTGTTTTTT. Its translation is CASSEGLRVAGNTGELFF. The V call is TRBV5-4, the J call TRBJ2-2; 8 bases map to TRBD2. J lost 2 bases, V lost 4 bases, and 13 bases had no gene match. From germline, CDR1 is SGHNT and CDR2 YYREEE (reference sequence). The CDR3 has 18 residues. Using reference TRBV5-4 and TRBJ2-2 for the parts outside the CDR3, the full variable domain is ETGVTQSPTHLIKTRGQQVTLRCSSQSGHNTVSWYQQALGQGPQFIFQYYREEENGRGNFPPRFSGLQFPNYSSELNVNALELDDSALYLCASSEGLRVAGNTGELFFGEGSRLTVL.

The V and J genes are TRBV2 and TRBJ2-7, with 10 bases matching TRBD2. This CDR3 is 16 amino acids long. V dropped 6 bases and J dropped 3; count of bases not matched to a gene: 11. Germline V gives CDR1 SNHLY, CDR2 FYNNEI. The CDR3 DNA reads TGTGCCAGCAGACCCAGGGGACTAGCGCGCTTCTACGAGCAGTACTTC. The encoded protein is CASRPRGLARFYEQYF.

CDR3 loop: CASSQDYQSAAGRWYGYTF. As DNA, the CDR3 is TGTGCCAGCAGCCAAGACTACCAGTCTGCGGCAGGGAGATGGTATGGCTACACCTTC. This sequence joins TRBV4-2 and TRBJ1-2, with D perhaps matching TRBD1 (5 bases). Germline CDR1 LGHNA, CDR2 YNFKEQ. Trimming took off 0 bases at V and 5 bases at J, with 25 bases between the two ends. CDR3 length: 19 amino acids.

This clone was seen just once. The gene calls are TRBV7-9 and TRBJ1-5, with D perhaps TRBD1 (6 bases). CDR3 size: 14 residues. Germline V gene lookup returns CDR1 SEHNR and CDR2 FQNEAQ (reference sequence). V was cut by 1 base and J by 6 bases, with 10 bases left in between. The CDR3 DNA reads TGTGCCAGCAGCTTAGGGGCAGGGGTTCAGCCCCAGCATTTT. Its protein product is CASSLGAGVQPQHF.

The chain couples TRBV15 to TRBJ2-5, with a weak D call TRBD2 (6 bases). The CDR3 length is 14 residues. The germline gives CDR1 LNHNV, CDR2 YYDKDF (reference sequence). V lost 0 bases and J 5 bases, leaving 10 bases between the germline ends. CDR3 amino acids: CATSRDGGVETQYF. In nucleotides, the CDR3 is TGTGCCACCAGCAGAGATGGAGGGGTCGAGACCCAGTACTTC.

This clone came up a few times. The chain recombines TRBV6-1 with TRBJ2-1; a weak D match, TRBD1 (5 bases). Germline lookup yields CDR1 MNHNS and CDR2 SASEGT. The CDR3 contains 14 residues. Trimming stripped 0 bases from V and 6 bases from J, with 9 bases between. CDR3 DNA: TGTGCCAGCAGTGAAGCGGGGCAGATCAATGAGCAGTTCTTC. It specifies CASSEAGQINEQFF.

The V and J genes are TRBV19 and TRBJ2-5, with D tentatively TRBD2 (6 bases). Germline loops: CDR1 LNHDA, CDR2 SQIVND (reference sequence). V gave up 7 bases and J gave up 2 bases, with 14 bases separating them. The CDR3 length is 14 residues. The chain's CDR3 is CASTNGGSQETQYF. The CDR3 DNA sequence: TGTGCCAGTACCAATGGGGGGTCTCAAGAGACCCAGTACTTC.

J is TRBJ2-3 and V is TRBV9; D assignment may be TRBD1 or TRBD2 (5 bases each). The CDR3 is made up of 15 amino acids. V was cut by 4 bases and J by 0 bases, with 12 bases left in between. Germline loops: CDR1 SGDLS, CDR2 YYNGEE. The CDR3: CASSYRDESTDTQYF. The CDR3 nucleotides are TGTGCCAGCAGCTACCGGGACGAAAGCACAGATACGCAGTATTTT.

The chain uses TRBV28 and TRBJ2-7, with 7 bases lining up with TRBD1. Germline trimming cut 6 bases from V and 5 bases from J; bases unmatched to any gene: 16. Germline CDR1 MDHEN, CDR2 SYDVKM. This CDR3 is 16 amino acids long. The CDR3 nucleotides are TGTGCCAGCAGCTCTCATCCCAGGGGGTTGGGGAACGAGCAGTACTTC. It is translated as CASSSHPRGLGNEQYF. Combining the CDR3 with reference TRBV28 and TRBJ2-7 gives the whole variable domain DVKVTQSSRYLVKRTGEKVFLECVQDMDHENMFWYRQDPGLGLRLIYFSYDVKMKEKGDIPEGYSVSREKKERFSLILESASTNQTSMYLCASSSHPRGLGNEQYFGPGTRLTVT.

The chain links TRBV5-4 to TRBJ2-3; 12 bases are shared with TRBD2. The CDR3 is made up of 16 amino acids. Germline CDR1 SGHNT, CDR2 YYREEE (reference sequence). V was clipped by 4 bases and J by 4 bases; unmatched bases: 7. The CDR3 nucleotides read TGTGCCAGCAGCGGGGCGACTAGCGGGGGCGCAGATACGCAGTATTTT. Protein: CASSGATSGGADTQYF.

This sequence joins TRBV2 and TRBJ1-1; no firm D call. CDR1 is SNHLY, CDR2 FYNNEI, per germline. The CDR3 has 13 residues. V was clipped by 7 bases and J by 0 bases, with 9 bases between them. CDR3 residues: CASNWGMNTEAFF. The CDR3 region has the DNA TGTGCCAGCAATTGGGGTATGAACACTGAAGCTTTCTTT.

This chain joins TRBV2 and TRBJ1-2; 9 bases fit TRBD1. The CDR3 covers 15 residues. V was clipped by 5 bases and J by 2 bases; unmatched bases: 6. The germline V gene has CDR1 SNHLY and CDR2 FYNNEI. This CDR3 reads CASSSNTGGNYGYTF. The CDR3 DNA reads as TGTGCCAGCAGTTCCAATACAGGGGGCAACTATGGCTACACCTTC.

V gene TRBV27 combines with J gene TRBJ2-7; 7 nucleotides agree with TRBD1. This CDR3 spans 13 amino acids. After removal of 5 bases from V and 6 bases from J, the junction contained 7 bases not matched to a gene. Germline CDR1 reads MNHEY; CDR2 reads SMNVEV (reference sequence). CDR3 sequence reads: CASSPTDRAEQYF. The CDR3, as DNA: TGTGCCAGCAGTCCGACCGACAGGGCCGAGCAGTACTTC.

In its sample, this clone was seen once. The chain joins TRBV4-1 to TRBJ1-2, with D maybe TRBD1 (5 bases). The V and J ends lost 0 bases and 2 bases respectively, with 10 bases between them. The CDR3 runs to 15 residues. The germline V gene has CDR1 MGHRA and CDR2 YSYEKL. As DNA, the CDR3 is TGCGCCAGCAGCCAAGATCGGGACGGGAACTATGGCTACACCTTC. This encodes CASSQDRDGNYGYTF.